This T cell receptor beta chain is from a study of regulatory T cells in long-lasting Graves disease. Study as a whole: Over 5 years of antithyroid drugs plus positive TSH receptor antibodies defined persistent Graves' disease.

Germline CDR1 and CDR2: MNHNS and SASEGT. The CDR3 consists of 16 residues. The V end lost 7 bases, the J end lost 0 bases, and 15 bases lay between the germline ends. The time point here: persistent/refractory GD, antithyroid drugs over 5 years with positive TRAb. There was RNA extracted from PBMCs, and the TCR library was made from it. Whole-study findings and limits: It was peripheral blood alone, not thyroid tissue, that was studied. Persistent Graves' patients showed less TCR diversity than newly diagnosed ones.

To make TCR beta libraries, researchers used iRepertoire HTBI primers and Arm-PCR of CDR3 regions. In TCRdb, the multiplex PCR reads were re-called with MiXCR into one record per CDR3 protein. This table holds roughly 400,000 distinct CDR3 sequences, 21% found once. This clonotype was detected only a few times. No antigen is known for it. This sequence was found in a female donor with Graves disease. The chain combines TRBV6-1 with TRBJ1-4; D is unresolved. The starting material was peripheral blood mononuclear cells (PBMCs), obtained when the disease was refractory, from a patient treated with antithyroid drugs. DNA of the CDR3: TGTGCCAGCAAATTCGGAGCAGTCGCAACTAATGAAAAACTGTTTTTT. It is translated as CASKFGAVATNEKLFF.